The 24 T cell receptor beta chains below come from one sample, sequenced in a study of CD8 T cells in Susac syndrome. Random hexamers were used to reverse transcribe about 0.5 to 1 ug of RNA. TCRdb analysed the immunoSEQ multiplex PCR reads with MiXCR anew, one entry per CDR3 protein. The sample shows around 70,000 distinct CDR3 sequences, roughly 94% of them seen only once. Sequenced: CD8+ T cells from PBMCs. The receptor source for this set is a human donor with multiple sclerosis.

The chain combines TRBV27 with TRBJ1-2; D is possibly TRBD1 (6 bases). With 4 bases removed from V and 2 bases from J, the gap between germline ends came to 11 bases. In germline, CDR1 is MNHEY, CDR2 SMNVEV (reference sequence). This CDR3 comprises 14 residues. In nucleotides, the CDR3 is TGTGCCAGCAGTTCCGGGGGGGCGAACTATGGCTACACCTTC. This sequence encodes CASSSGGANYGYTF.

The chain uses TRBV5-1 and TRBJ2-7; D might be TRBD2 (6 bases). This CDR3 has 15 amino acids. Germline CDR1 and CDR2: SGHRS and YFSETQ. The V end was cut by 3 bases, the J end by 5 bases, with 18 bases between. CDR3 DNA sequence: TGCGCCAGCAGCTACCGCGGGACCTCGCGGGACGAGCAGTACTTC. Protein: CASSYRGTSRDEQYF.

The CDR3 DNA sequence: TGCGCCAGTGGGGACGGAACTAACTATGGCTACACCTTC. Amino acids: CASGDGTNYGYTF. This chain links TRBV5-1 with TRBJ1-2; possible D gene TRBD1, 5 bases. This CDR3 is built from 13 residues. V was pared by 8 bases and J by 0 bases, with 11 bases between. Germline V gene data show CDR1 as SGHRS and CDR2 as YFSETQ.

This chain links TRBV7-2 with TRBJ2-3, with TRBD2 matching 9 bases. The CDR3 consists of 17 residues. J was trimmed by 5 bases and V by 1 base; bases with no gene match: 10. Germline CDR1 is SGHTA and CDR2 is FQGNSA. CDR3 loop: CASSLEVAGAGGDTQYF. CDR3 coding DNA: TGTGCCAGCAGCTTAGAGGTAGCGGGGGCTGGTGGAGATACGCAGTATTTT.

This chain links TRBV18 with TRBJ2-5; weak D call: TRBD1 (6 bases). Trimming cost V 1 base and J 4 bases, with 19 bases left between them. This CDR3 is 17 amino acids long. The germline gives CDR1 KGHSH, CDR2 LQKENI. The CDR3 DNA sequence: TGTGCCAGCTCACCACGATCCCGGACAGCCACATTAGAGACCCAGTACTTC. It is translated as CASSPRSRTATLETQYF.

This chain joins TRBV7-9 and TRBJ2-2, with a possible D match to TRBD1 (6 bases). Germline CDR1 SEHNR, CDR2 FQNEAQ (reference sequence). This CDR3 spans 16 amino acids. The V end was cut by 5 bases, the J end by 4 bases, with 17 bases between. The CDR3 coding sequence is TGTGCCAGCAGCCCCCGACAGGTTCAAGGCACCGGGGAGCTGTTTTTT. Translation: CASSPRQVQGTGELFF.

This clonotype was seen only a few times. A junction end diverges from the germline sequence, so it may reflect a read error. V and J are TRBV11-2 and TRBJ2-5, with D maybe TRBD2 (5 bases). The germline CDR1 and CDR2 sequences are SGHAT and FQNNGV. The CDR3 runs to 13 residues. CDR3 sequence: CASSLTPSPLGNF. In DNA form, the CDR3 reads TGTGCCAGCAGCTTGACCCCTAGCCCCTTGGGAAACTTC.

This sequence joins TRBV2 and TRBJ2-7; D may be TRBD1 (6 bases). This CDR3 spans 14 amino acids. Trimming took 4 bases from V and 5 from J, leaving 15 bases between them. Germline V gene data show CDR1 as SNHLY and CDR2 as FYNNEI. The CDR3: CASSAATGIDEQYF. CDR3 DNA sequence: TGTGCCAGCAGTGCCGCTACAGGGATCGACGAGCAGTACTTC.

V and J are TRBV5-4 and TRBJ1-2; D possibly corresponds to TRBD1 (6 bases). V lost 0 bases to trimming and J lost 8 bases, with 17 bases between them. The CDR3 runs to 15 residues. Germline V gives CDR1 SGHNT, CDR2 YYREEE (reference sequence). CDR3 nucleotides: TGTGCCAGCAGCTTGGTGACCAGGGGTCCGCCCGGCTACACCTTC. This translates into CASSLVTRGPPGYTF.

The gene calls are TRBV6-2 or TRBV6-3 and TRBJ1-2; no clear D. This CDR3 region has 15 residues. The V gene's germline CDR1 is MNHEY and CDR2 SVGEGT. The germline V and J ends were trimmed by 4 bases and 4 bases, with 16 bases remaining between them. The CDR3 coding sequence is TGTGCCAGCAGTTTAAGCGGGAGAGGAACCTATGGCTACACCTTC. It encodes CASSLSGRGTYGYTF.

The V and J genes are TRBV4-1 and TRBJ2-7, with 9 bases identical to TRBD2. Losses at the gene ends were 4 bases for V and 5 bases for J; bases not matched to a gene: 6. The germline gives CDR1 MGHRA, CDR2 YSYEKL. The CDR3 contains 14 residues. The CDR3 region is CASSRVGTSNEQYF. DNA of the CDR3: TGCGCCAGCAGCCGCGTCGGGACTAGCAACGAGCAGTACTTC.

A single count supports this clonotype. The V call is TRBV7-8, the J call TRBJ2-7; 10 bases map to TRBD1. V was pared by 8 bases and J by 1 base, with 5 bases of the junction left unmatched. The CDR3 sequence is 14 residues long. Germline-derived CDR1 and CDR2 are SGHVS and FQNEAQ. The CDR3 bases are TGTGCCAGCGGTCGGACAGGGGGATCCTACGAGCAGTACTTC. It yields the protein CASGRTGGSYEQYF.

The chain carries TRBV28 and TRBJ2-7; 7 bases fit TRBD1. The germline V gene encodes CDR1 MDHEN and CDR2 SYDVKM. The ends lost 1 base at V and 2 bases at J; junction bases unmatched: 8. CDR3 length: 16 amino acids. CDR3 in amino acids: CASSLFGQEVAYEQYF. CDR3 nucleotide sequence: TGTGCCAGCAGTTTATTTGGACAGGAAGTAGCCTACGAGCAGTACTTC.

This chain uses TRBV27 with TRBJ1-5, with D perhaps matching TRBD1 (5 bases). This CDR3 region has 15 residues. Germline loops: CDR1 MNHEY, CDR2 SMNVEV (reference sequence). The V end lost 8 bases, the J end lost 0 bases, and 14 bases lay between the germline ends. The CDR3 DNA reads TGTGCCAGCGGCCTAGGGACGGATAGCAATCAGCCCCAGCATTTT. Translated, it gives CASGLGTDSNQPQHF.

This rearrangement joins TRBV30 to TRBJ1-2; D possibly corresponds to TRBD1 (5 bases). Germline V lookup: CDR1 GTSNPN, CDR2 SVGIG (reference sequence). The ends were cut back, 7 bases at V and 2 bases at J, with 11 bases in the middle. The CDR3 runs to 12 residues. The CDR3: CAFPQGNYGYTF. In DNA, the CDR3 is TGTGCCTTCCCCCAGGGAAACTATGGCTACACCTTC.

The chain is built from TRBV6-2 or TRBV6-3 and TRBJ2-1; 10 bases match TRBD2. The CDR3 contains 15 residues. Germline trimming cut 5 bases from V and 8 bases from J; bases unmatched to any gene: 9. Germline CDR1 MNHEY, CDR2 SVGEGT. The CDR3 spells CASSNLAGATYEQFF. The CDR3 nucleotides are TGTGCCAGCAGTAACCTAGCGGGAGCGACATATGAGCAGTTCTTC.

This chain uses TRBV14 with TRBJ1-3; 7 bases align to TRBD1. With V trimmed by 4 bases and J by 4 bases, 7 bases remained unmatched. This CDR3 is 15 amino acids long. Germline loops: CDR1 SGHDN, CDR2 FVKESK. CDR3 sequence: CASSPRQGPGNTIYF. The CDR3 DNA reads TGTGCCAGCAGCCCTCGACAGGGCCCAGGAAACACCATATATTTT.

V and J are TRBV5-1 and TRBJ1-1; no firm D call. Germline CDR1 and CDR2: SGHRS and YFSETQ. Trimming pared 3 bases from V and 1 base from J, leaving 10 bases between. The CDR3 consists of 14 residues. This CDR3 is CASSWTQANTEAFF. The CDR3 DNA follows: TGCGCCAGCAGCTGGACTCAAGCGAACACTGAAGCTTTCTTT.

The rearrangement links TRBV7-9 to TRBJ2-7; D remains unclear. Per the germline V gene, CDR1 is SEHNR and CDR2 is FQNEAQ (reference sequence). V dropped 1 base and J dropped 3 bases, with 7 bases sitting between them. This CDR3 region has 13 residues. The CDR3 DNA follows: TGTGCCAGCAGCTTAGTGCAGGACTACGAGCAGTACTTC. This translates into CASSLVQDYEQYF.

The CDR3 sequence is CSASTLAGGLEETQYF. The CDR3, as DNA: TGCAGTGCTTCCACACTAGCGGGGGGCTTAGAAGAGACCCAGTACTTC. The chain carries TRBV20-1 and TRBJ2-5; 12 bases agree with TRBD2. The J segment lost 3 bases and the V segment lost 5 bases, leaving 10 bases of the junction unmatched. This CDR3 contains 16 residues. The V gene's germline CDR1 is DFQATT and CDR2 SNEGSKA (reference sequence).

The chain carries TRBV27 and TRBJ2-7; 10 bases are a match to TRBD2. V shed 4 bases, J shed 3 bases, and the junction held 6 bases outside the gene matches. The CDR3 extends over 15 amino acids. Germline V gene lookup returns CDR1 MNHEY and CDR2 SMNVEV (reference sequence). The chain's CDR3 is CASSYSTSGFYEQYF. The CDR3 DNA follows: TGTGCCAGCAGTTACTCGACTAGCGGGTTCTACGAGCAGTACTTC.

The CDR3 here is CASSEREGANEKLFF. The CDR3 region has the DNA TGTGCCAGCAGTGAACGGGAGGGAGCTAATGAAAAACTGTTTTTT. This sequence joins TRBV2 and TRBJ1-4; D gene unclear. Germline CDR1 reads SNHLY; CDR2 reads FYNNEI. Trimming took off 2 bases at V and 3 bases at J, with 10 bases between the two ends. The CDR3 sequence is 15 residues long.

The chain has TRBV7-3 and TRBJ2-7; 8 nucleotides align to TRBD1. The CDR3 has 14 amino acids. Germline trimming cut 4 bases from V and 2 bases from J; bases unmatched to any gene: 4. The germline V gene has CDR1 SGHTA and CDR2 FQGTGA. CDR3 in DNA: TGTGCCAGCAGCTGGGGCAGGGGGCCCTACGAGCAGTACTTC. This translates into CASSWGRGPYEQYF.

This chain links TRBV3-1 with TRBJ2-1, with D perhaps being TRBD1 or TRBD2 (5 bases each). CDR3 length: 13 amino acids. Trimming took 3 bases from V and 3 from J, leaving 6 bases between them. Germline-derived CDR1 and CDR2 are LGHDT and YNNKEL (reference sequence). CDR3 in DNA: TGTGCCAGCAGCCAGGGGGTCTACAATGAGCAGTTCTTC. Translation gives CASSQGVYNEQFF.